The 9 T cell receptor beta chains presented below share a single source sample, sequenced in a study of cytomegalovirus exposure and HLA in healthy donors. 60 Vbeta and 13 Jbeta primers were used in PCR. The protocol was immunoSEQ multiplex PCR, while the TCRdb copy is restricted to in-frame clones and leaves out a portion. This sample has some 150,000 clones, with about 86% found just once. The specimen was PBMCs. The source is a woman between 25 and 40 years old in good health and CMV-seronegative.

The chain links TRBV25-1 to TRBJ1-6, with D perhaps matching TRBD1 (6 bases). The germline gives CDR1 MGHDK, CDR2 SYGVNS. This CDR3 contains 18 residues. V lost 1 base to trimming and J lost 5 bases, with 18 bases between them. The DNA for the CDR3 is TGTGCCAGCAGTGAATTGCCCCCTTTGACAGGAGATAATTCACCCCTCCACTTT. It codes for CASSELPPLTGDNSPLHF.

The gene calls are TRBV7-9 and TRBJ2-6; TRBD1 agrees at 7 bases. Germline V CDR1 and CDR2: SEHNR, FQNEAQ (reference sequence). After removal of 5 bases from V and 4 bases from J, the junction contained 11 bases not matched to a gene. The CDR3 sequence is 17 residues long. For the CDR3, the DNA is TGTGCCAGCAGCCCCGGACAGGCCCGCCTCGGGGCCAACGTCCTGACTTTC. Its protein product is CASSPGQARLGANVLTF.

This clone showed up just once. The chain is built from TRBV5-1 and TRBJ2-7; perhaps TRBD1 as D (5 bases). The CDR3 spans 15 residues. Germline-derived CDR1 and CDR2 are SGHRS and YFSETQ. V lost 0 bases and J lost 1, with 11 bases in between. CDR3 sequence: CASSLAQVGSYEQYF. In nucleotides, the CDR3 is TGCGCCAGCAGCTTGGCACAGGTCGGTTCCTACGAGCAGTACTTC.

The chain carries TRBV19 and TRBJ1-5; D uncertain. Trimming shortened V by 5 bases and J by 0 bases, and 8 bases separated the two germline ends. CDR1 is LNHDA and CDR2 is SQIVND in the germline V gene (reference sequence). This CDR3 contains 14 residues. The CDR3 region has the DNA TGTGCCAGTAGTTTGCTAGATAGCAATCAGCCCCAGCATTTT. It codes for CASSLLDSNQPQHF.

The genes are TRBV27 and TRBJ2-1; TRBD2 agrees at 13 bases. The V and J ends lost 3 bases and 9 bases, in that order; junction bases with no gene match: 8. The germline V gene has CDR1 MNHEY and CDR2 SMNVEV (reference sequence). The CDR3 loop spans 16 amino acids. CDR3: CASSLATSGGRGEQFF. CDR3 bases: TGTGCCAGCAGTTTGGCGACTAGCGGGGGGCGAGGTGAGCAGTTCTTC.

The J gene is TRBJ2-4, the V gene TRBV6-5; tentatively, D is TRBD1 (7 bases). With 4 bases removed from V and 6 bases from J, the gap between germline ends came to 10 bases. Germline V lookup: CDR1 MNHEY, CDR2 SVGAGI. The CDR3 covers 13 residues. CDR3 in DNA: TGTGCCAGCAGTTCAGGGGGGAGAAACATTCAGTACTTC. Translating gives CASSSGGRNIQYF.

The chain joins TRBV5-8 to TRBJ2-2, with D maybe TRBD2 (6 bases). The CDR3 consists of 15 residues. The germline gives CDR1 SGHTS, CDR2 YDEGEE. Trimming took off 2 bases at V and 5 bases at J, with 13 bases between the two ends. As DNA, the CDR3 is TGTGCCAGCAGCTTTCGGGAGTTCTTTACCGGGGAGCTGTTTTTT. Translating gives CASSFREFFTGELFF. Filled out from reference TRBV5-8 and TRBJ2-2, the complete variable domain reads EAGVTQSPTHLIKTRGQQATLRCSPISGHTSVYWYQQALGLGLQFLLWYDEGEERNRGNFPPRFSGRQFPNYSSELNVNALELEDSALYLCASSFREFFTGELFFGEGSRLTVL.

For the CDR3, the DNA is TGTGCCAGCAGCGTAGGGACAGGGGGTTGGGATGAGCAGTTCTTC. It translates to CASSVGTGGWDEQFF. The V call is TRBV9, the J call TRBJ2-1; TRBD1 matches at 10 bases. Germline CDR1 reads SGDLS; CDR2 reads YYNGEE. The J segment lost 8 bases and the V segment lost 0 bases, leaving 5 bases of the junction unmatched. The CDR3 has 15 residues.

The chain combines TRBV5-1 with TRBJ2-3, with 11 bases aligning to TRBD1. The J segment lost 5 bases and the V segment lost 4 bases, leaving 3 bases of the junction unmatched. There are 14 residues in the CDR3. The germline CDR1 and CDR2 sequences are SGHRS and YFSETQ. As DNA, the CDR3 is TGCGCCAGCAGCCCTGGGACAGGGGGAGATACGCAGTATTTT. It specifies CASSPGTGGDTQYF. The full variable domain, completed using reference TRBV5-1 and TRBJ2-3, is KAGVTQTPRYLIKTRGQQVTLSCSPISGHRSVSWYQQTPGQGLQFLFEYFSETQRNKGNFPGRFSGRQFSNSRSEMNVSTLELGDSALYLCASSPGTGGDTQYFGPGTRLTVL.